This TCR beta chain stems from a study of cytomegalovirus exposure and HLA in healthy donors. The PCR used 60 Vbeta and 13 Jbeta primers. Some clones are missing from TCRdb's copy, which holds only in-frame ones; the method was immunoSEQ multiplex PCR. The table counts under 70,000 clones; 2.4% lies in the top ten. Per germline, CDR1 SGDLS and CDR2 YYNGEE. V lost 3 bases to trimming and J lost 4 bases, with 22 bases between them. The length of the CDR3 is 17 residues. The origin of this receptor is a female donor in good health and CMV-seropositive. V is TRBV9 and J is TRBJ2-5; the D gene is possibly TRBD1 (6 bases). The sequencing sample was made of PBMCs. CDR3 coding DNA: TGTGCCAGCAGCGGGGGGCCGGGGCAGGGCTACGGAGAGACCCAGTACTTC. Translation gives CASSGGPGQGYGETQYF. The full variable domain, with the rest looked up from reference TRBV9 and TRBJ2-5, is DSGVTQTPKHLITATGQRVTLRCSPRSGDLSVYWYQQSLDQGLQFLIQYYNGEERAKGNILERFSAQQFPDLHSELNLSSLELGDSALYFCASSGGPGQGYGETQYFGPGTRLLVL.